Many counts were recorded for the clone carrying this TCR beta chain. The data belong to a study of CD8+ T cells in alopecia areata. The wider study: The drug, tofacitinib, lasted 6 to 18 months, followed by 6 months off drug.

After isolation, RNA underwent reverse transcription to generate cDNA as the sequencing template. Sequencing was performed with immunoSEQ multiplex PCR; in TCRdb, only in-frame clones are kept and a portion is missing. The sample comprises around 140,000 clones, approximately 49% of which are singletons, and over 0.85% rests with the top ten. The investigators collected lesional scalp punch biopsies and peripheral blood from alopecia areata patients. This receptor was taken from a human donor with alopecia areata. Source: CD4+ T cells sorted from blood, taken at week 0.

CDR3 sequence (DNA): TGCGCCAGCAGCACGGACGGGACTAGCGTTCCCAATGAGCAGTTCTTC. Its translation: CASSTDGTSVPNEQFF. The chain uses TRBV5-1 and TRBJ2-1; TRBD2 agrees at 10 bases. The CDR3 length is 16 residues. Unmatched junction bases numbered 10, after V lost 4 bases and J lost 6 bases. Germline CDR1 SGHRS, CDR2 YFSETQ. Together with reference TRBV5-1 and TRBJ2-1, the CDR3 gives the full variable domain: KAGVTQTPRYLIKTRGQQVTLSCSPISGHRSVSWYQQTPGQGLQFLFEYFSETQRNKGNFPGRFSGRQFSNSRSEMNVSTLELGDSALYLCASSTDGTSVPNEQFFGPGTRLTVL.